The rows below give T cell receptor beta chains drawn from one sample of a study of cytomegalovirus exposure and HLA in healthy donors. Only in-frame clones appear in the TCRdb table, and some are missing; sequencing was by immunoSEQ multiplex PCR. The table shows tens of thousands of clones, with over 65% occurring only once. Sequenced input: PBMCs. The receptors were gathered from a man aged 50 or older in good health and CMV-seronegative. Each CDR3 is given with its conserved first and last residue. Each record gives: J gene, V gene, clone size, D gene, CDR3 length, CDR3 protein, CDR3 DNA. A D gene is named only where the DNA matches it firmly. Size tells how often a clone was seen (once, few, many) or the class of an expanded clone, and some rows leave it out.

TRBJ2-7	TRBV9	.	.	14	CASSVGGGTYEQYF	TGTGCCAGCAGCGTCGGTGGAGGAACCTACGAGCAGTACTTC
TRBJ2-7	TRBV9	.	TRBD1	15	CASSVRPGGFYEQYF	TGTGCCAGCAGCGTTCGCCCAGGGGGATTCTACGAGCAGTACTTC
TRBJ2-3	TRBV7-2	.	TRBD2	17	CASSLSASGLSTDTQYF	TGTGCCAGCAGCTTAAGTGCTAGCGGGCTCAGCACAGATACGCAGTATTTT
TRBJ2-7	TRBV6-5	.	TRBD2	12	CASWGGLLEQYF	TGTGCCAGCTGGGGGGGGTTGTTAGAGCAGTACTTC
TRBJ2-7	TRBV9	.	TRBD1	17	CASSGALPPGQGAEQYF	TGTGCCAGCAGCGGTGCCCTACCACCGGGACAGGGTGCCGAGCAGTACTTC
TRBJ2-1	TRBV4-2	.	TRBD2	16	CASSQSPSGVYNEQFF	TGTGCCAGCAGCCAATCCCCTAGCGGGGTCTACAATGAGCAGTTCTTC
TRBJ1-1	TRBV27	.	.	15	CASSLGTRGDTEAFF	TGTGCCAGCAGTTTAGGGACACGGGGAGACACTGAAGCTTTCTTT
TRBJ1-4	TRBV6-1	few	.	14	CASSERATNEKLFF	TGTGCCAGCAGTGAACGAGCAACTAATGAAAAACTGTTTTTT
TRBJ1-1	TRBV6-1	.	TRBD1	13	CASSVQGATEAFF	TGTGCCAGCAGTGTACAGGGGGCCACTGAAGCTTTCTTT
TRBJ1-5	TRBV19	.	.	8	CASKIQHF	TGTGCCAGTAAAATCCAACATTTT
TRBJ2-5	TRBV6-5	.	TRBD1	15	CASSLGQGAGETQYF	TGTGCCAGCAGTCTAGGACAGGGGGCTGGGGAGACCCAGTACTTC
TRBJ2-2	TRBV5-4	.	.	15	CASSFQGRQTGELFF	TGTGCCAGCAGCTTCCAGGGGCGACAGACCGGGGAGCTGTTTTTT
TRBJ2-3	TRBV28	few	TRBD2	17	CASSLGASGRVTDTQYF	TGTGCCAGCAGTTTAGGGGCTAGCGGGAGAGTAACAGATACGCAGTATTTT
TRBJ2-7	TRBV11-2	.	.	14	CASSLGVGLYEQYF	TGTGCCAGCAGCTTAGGAGTGGGACTCTACGAGCAGTACTTC
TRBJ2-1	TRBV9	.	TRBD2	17	CASSVGLAGTLYNEQFF	TGTGCCAGCAGCGTAGGACTAGCGGGTACCCTTTACAATGAGCAGTTCTTC
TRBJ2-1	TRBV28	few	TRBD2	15	CASSLGTSGRDEQFF	TGTGCCAGCAGTCTGGGGACTAGCGGGAGAGATGAGCAGTTCTTC
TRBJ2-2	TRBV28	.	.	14	CASSSPGSTGELFF	TGTGCCAGCAGTTCCCCGGGGAGCACCGGGGAGCTGTTTTTT
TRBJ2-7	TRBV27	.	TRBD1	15	CASSFRDRITYEQYF	TGTGCCAGCAGTTTCCGGGACAGGATCACCTACGAGCAGTACTTC
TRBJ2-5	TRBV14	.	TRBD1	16	CASSHAGGSYKETQYF	TGTGCCAGCAGCCACGCAGGGGGATCCTACAAAGAGACCCAGTACTTC
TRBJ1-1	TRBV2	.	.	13	CASKDSTNTEAFF	TGTGCCTCAAAGGACAGCACGAACACTGAAGCTTTCTTT
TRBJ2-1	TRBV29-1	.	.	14	CSVDRGNRLDEQFF	TGCAGCGTTGATCGCGGGAATAGGCTCGATGAGCAGTTCTTC
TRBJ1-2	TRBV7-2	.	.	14	CASSLGNRNYGYTF	TGTGCCAGCAGCTTGGGCAATAGGAACTATGGCTACACCTTC
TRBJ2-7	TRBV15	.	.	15	CATSKVGGGNYEQYF	TGTGCCACCAGCAAGGTAGGGGGAGGGAACTACGAGCAGTACTTC
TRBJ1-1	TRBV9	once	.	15	CASSVEAGMNTEAFF	TGTGCCAGCAGCGTAGAGGCAGGAATGAACACTGAAGCTTTCTTT
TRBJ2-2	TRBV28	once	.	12	CASSFSSGELFF	TGTGCCAGCAGTTTCTCGTCCGGGGAGCTGTTTTTT
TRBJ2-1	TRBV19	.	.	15	CASSEGDSLYNEQFF	TGTGCCAGTAGCGAAGGGGACTCCCTTTACAATGAGCAGTTCTTC
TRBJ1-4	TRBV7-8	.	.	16	CASSPIVLGAGEKLFF	TGTGCCAGCAGCCCGATAGTTCTGGGGGCTGGTGAAAAACTGTTTTTT
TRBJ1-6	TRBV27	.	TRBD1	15	CASSLLTGTNSPLHF	TGTGCCAGCAGTTTATTGACAGGGACCAATTCACCCCTCCACTTT
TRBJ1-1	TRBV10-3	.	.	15	CAITLDPRGNTEAFF	TGTGCCATCACCTTAGACCCCCGAGGGAACACTGAAGCTTTCTTT
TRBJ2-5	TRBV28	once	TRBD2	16	CASSYPVASGRETQYF	TGTGCCAGCAGTTACCCGGTGGCTAGCGGGAGGGAGACCCAGTACTTC
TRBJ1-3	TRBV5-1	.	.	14	CASSLAFTGNTIYF	TGCGCCAGCAGCTTGGCATTCACTGGAAACACCATATATTTT
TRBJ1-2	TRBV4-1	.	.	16	CASSQDPRGDRYGYTF	TGCGCCAGCAGCCAAGATCCCAGGGGCGACCGCTATGGCTACACCTTC
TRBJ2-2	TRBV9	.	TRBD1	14	CASMDRRNTGELFF	TGTGCCAGCATGGACAGGAGGAACACCGGGGAGCTGTTTTTT
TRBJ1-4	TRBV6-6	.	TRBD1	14	CASSQDRGLEKLFF	TGTGCCAGCAGTCAGGACAGGGGGCTTGAAAAACTGTTTTTT
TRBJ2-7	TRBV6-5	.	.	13	CASSYRGGSEQYF	TGTGCCAGCAGTTACCGAGGAGGGAGCGAGCAGTACTTC
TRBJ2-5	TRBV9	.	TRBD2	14	CASSVLSGSETQYF	TGTGCCAGCAGCGTTCTTAGCGGGAGCGAGACCCAGTACTTC
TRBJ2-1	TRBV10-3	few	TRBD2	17	CAIRGGSWEGGGNEQFF	TGTGCCATCAGGGGCGGGTCCTGGGAGGGTGGAGGCAATGAGCAGTTCTTC
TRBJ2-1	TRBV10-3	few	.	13	CATTLEEADEQFF	TGTGCCACAACACTGGAAGAGGCGGATGAGCAGTTCTTC
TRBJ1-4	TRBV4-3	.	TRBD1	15	CASSQNRGTNEKLFF	TGCGCCAGCAGCCAAAACAGGGGTACTAATGAAAAACTGTTTTTT
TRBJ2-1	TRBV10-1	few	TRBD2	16	CASSESLLAGACEQFF	TGCGCCAGCAGTGAGTCCCTACTAGCGGGAGCGTGTGAGCAGTTCTTC
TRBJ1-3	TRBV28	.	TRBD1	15	CASRTTGTSRNTIYF	TGTGCCAGCAGGACGACAGGGACGTCGCGAAACACCATATATTTT
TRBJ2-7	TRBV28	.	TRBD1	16	CASSLIGTGGSYEQYF	TGTGCCAGCAGTTTAATCGGGACAGGGGGTTCCTACGAGCAGTACTTC
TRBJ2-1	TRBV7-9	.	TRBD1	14	CAISLGQDLNEQFF	TGTGCCATCTCCCTCGGACAGGACCTCAATGAGCAGTTCTTC
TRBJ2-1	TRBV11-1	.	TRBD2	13	CASKGLGVDEQFF	TGTGCCAGCAAGGGACTAGGCGTCGATGAGCAGTTCTTC
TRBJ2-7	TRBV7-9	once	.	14	CASSLVDGAYEQYF	TGTGCCAGCAGCTTAGTAGACGGGGCCTACGAGCAGTACTTC
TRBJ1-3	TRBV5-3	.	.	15	CARKGVVHPGNTIYF	TGTGCCAGAAAGGGGGTGGTGCACCCTGGAAACACCATATATTTT
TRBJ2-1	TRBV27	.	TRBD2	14	CASSGLAGENEQFF	TGTGCCAGCAGTGGGCTAGCGGGAGAAAATGAGCAGTTCTTC
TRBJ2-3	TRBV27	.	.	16	CASSFRTGSSTDTQYF	TGTGCCAGCAGTTTCCGAACAGGTTCTAGCACAGATACGCAGTATTTT
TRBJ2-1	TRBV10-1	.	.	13	CASMGPGMDEQFF	TGCGCCAGCATGGGTCCGGGAATGGATGAGCAGTTCTTC
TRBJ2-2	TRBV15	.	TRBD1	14	CATSFGQGARELFF	TGTGCCACCAGTTTCGGACAGGGGGCCAGGGAGCTGTTTTTT
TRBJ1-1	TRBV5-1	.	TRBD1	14	CASSLEGTGMEAFF	TGCGCCAGCAGCTTGGAAGGGACAGGAATGGAAGCTTTCTTT
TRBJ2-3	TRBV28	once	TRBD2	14	CASSRTRKTDTQYF	TGTGCCAGCAGTAGGACTAGGAAAACAGATACGCAGTATTTT